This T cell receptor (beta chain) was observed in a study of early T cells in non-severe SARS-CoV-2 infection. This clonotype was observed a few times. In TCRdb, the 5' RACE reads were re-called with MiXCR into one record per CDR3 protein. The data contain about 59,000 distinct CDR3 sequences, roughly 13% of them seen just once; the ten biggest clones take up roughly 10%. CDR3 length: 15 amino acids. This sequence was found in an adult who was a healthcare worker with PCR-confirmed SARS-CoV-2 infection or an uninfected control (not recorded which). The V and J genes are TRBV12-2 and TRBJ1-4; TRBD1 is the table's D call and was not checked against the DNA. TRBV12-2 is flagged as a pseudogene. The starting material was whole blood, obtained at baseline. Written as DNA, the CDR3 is TGTGCAAGTCGCTTAGTCCGGGTTCCGGGTGAAAAACTGTTTTTT. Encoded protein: CASRLVRVPGEKLFF.